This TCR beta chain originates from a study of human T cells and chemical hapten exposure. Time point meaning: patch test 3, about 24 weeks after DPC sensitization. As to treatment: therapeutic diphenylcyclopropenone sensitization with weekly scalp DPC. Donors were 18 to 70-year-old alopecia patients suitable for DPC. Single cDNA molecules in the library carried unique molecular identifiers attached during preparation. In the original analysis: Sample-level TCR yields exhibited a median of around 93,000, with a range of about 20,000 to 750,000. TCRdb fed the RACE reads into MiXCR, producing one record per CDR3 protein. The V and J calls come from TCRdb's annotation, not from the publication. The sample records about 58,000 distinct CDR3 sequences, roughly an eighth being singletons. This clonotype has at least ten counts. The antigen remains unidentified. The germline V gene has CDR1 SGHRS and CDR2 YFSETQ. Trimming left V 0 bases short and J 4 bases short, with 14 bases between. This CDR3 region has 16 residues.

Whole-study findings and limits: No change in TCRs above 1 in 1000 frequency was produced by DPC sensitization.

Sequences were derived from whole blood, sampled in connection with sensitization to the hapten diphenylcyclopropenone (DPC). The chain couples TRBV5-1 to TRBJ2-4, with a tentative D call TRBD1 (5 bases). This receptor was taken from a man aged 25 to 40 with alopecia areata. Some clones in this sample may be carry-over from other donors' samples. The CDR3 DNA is TGCGCCAGCAGCTTGGGCCAGGGCACCGTTAAAAACATTCAGTACTTC. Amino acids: CASSLGQGTVKNIQYF.